The sample holds many counts of the clone carrying this T cell receptor beta chain. Antigen specificity is unknown. This sample was taken from a study of regulatory T cells in long-lasting Graves disease. About the research overall: Under 3 months of antithyroid drugs had been taken by newly diagnosed Graves' patients.

Relying on iRepertoire HTBI primers and Arm-PCR of CDR3 regions, the team built TCR beta libraries. From the multiplex PCR reads, TCRdb called clonotypes with MiXCR, one entry per CDR3 protein. The table shows under 300,000 distinct CDR3 sequences, with 20% to 25% occurring only once. Notes on the study in general: Accuracy was perhaps lowered by the small sample size. The study found lower TCR diversity in persistent Graves' patients than in newly diagnosed ones.

The CDR3 consists of 16 residues. Germline CDR1 is PRHDT and CDR2 is FYEKMQ (reference sequence). V lost 1 base and J lost 4, with 16 bases in between. This sample's time point: newly diagnosed GD, antithyroid drugs for less than 3 months. Generation of the TCR library employed RNA extracted from PBMCs. Sample: peripheral blood mononuclear cells (PBMCs), taken at new diagnosis, from a patient treated with antithyroid drugs. The chain combines TRBV13 with TRBJ1-2; D call uncertain. This TCR was sampled from a female donor with Graves disease. The DNA for the CDR3 is TGTGCCAGCAGCTTAGCCCACGGGGAGGTTCGCTATGGCTACACCTTC. It codes for CASSLAHGEVRYGYTF.